One TCR beta chain is described in this entry. This record comes from a study of cytomegalovirus exposure and HLA in healthy donors. The assay was immunoSEQ multiplex PCR, and TCRdb's table has in-frame clones only and misses some. The sample shows 200,000 or so clones, 84% of them seen only once. This CDR3 has 16 residues. Germline CDR1 is SGDLS and CDR2 is YYNGEE. J was trimmed by 3 bases and V by 4 bases; bases with no gene match: 8. Sequenced: PBMCs. This TCR came from a man younger than 35 in good health and CMV-seropositive. The rearrangement links TRBV9 to TRBJ2-3; TRBD1 matches at 10 bases. Here the CDR3 DNA reads TGTGCCAGCAGCCAGCGGGGACAGGGGAATACAGATACGCAGTATTTT. As protein: CASSQRGQGNTDTQYF.